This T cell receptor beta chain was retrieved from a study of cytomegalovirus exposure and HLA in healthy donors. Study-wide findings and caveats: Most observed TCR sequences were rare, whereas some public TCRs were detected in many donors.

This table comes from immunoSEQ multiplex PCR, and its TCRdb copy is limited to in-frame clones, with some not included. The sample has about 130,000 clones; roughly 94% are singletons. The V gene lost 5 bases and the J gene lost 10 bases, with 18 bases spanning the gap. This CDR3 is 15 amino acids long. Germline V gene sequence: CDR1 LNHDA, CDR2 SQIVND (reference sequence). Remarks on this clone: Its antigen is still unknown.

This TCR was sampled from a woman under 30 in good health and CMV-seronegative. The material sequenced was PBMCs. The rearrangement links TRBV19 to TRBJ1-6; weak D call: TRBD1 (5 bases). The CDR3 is CASSSFTVTESPLHF. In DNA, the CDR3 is TGTGCCAGTAGTTCATTTACGGTGACAGAGTCACCCCTCCACTTT.